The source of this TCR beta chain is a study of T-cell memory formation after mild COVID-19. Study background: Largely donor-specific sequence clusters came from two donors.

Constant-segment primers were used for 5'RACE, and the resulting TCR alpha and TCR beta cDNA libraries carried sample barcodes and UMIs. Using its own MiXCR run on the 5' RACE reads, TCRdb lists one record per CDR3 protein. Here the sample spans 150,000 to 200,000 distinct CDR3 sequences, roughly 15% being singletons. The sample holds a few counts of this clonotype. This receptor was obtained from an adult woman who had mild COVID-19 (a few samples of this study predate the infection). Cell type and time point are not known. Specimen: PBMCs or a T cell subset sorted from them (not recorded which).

The CDR3 here is CASSLSVRASTYEQYF. The DNA of the CDR3 is TGTGCCAGCAGTTTATCCGTTCGGGCTAGCACTTACGAGCAGTACTTC. The gene calls are TRBV27 and TRBJ2-7; D perhaps matches TRBD2 (5 bases). Deletions cut 0 bases from V and 4 bases from J, with 16 bases between. The CDR3 length is 16 residues. The V gene's germline CDR1 is MNHEY and CDR2 SMNVEV (reference sequence).